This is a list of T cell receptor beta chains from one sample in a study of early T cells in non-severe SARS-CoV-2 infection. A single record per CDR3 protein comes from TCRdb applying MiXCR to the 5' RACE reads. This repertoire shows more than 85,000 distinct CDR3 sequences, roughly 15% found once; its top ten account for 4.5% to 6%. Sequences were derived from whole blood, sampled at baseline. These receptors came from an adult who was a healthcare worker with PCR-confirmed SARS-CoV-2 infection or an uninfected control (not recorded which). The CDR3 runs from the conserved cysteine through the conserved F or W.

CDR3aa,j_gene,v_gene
CASGPGQTYEQYF,TRBJ2-7,TRBV28
CASSLGTGKYEQYF,TRBJ2-7,TRBV11-2
CASSYRGPDIQYF,TRBJ2-4,TRBV6-6
CASKQGTEQYF,TRBJ2-7,TRBV6-6
CASSLERTSSYNEQFF,TRBJ2-1,TRBV11-2
CASSPPPGGYTF,TRBJ1-2,TRBV7-9
CASSYSMTGGVEAFF,TRBJ1-1,TRBV6-6
CASSSGSGHEQFF,TRBJ2-1,TRBV12-3/TRBV12-4
CASSQDLSKNIQYF,TRBJ2-4,TRBV4-3
CASSPIPREETQYF,TRBJ2-5,TRBV18
CASSLGEIYEQYF,TRBJ2-7,TRBV5-1
CASSQDLGTAHYEQYF,TRBJ2-7,TRBV3-1
CASSQAYLGGKPTDTQYF,TRBJ2-3,TRBV3-1
CSARGGGSYEQYF,TRBJ2-7,TRBV20-1
CSAEQGALAKNIQYF,TRBJ2-4,TRBV20-1
CASSLAISPGGETQYF,TRBJ2-5,TRBV5-6
CASRGTGDNEQFF,TRBJ2-1,TRBV19
CATQQNTEAFF,TRBJ1-1,TRBV12-3/TRBV12-4
CATSQRKTSGNTIYF,TRBJ1-3,TRBV6-5
CASSAGLHIYEQYF,TRBJ2-7,TRBV2
CASSLVSGITDTQYF,TRBJ2-3,TRBV7-9
CASSQDHGETQYF,TRBJ2-5,TRBV4-2
CSARGAGGPHTQYF,TRBJ2-3,TRBV20-1
CSARGANYGYTF,TRBJ1-2,TRBV20-1
CASSEEGRNTGELFF,TRBJ2-2,TRBV2
CASSAEGIEAFF,TRBJ1-1,TRBV2
CASSLVVSGFQPQHF,TRBJ1-5,TRBV12-3/TRBV12-4
CANSLEGGNQPQHF,TRBJ1-5,TRBV5-1
CSARVLAGVVTGELFF,TRBJ2-2,TRBV20-1
CASSTEWDEQYF,TRBJ2-7,TRBV5-1
CASRTESMITDTQYF,TRBJ2-3,TRBV6-2/TRBV6-3